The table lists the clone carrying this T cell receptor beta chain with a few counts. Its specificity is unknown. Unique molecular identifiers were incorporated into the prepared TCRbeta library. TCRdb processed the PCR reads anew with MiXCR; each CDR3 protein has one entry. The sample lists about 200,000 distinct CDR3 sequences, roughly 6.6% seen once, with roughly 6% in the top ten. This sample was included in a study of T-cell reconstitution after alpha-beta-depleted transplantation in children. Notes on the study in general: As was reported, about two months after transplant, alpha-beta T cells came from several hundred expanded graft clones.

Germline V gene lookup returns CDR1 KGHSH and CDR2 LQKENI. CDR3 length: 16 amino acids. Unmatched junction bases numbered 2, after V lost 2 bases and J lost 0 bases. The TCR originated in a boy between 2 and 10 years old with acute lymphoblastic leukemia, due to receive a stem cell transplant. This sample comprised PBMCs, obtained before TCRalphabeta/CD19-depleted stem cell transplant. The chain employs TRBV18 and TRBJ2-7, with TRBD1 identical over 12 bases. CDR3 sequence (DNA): TGTGCCAGCTCACCATTGGGACAGGGGGCCTCCTACGAGCAGTACTTC. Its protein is CASSPLGQGASYEQYF.